Presented here are 14 T cell receptor beta chains from one specimen sequenced in a study of control samples from healthy donors and cancer patients. Some clones are missing from TCRdb's copy, which holds only in-frame ones; the method was immunoSEQ multiplex PCR. Counted here are about 140,000 clones, 75% to 95% occurring once; the ten biggest clones make up 7.1%. Sequencing was carried out using blood. The receptors come from a man between 18 and 29 years old in good health.

This chain links TRBV11-2 with TRBJ2-5, with 7 bases matching TRBD2. The V and J ends lost 5 bases and 4 bases, in that order; junction bases with no gene match: 10. CDR1 is SGHAT, CDR2 FQNNGV, per germline. This CDR3 region has 15 residues. CDR3 coding DNA: TGTGCCAGCAGCCCCCGGGTGGGCGGGGGAGAGACCCAGTACTTC. The encoded protein is CASSPRVGGGETQYF.

V gene TRBV6-6 combines with J gene TRBJ2-2, with 7 bases matching TRBD1. Germline loops: CDR1 MNHNY, CDR2 SVGAGI (reference sequence). Losses at the gene ends were 10 bases for V and 6 bases for J; bases not matched to a gene: 8. This CDR3 comprises 13 residues. The CDR3 DNA is TGTGCCACCCAGACAGGGACGCCCGGGGAGCTGTTTTTT. Translated: CATQTGTPGELFF.

The V call is TRBV28, the J call TRBJ1-6; the D gene is possibly TRBD1 (6 bases). The V end lost 5 bases, the J end lost 6 bases, and 8 bases lay between the germline ends. Germline CDR1 reads MDHEN; CDR2 reads SYDVKM. This CDR3 region has 13 residues. CDR3 bases: TGTGCCAGCAGTGGACAGACTAATTCACCCCTCCACTTT. This sequence encodes CASSGQTNSPLHF.

This chain connects TRBV4-1 to TRBJ2-7; D remains unclear. Germline values: CDR1 MGHRA, CDR2 YSYEKL. There are 14 residues in the CDR3. V gave up 0 bases and J gave up 2 bases, with 8 bases separating them. The CDR3: CASSQETDTYEQYF. As DNA, the CDR3 is TGCGCCAGCAGCCAAGAAACAGACACCTACGAGCAGTACTTC.

The J gene is TRBJ1-2, the V gene TRBV20-1; no clear D. The CDR3 runs to 14 residues. The germline gives CDR1 DFQATT, CDR2 SNEGSKA (reference sequence). Deletions cut 3 bases from V and 5 bases from J, with 16 bases between. The CDR3 region has the DNA TGCAGTGCTAGTGGGCAGTCCTTGAGATATGGCTACACCTTC. Translating it yields CSASGQSLRYGYTF.

V usage is TRBV6-2 or TRBV6-3 and J usage is TRBJ2-3; TRBD1 might be the D (6 bases). Germline loops: CDR1 MNHEY, CDR2 SVGEGT. V lost 0 bases and J 4 bases, leaving 14 bases between the germline ends. The CDR3 is made up of 16 amino acids. For the CDR3, the DNA is TGTGCCAGCAGTTACTCCCACAGGGAAGTCGCAGATACGCAGTATTTT. This translates into CASSYSHREVADTQYF.

V gene TRBV4-1 combines with J gene TRBJ2-7; possibly TRBD1 for D (5 bases). Trimming cost V 0 bases and J 7 bases, with 13 bases left between them. CDR3 length: 14 residues. Germline-derived CDR1 and CDR2 are MGHRA and YSYEKL. CDR3: CASSQELGPMEQYF. The CDR3 region has the DNA TGCGCCAGCAGCCAAGAGTTGGGGCCGATGGAGCAGTACTTC.

The J gene is TRBJ2-7, the V gene TRBV6-2 or TRBV6-3; a weak D match, TRBD1 (5 bases). CDR1 and CDR2 from the germline V gene are MNHEY and SVGEGT. V was shortened by 6 bases and J by 1 base, with 16 bases between the two germline ends. The CDR3 covers 15 residues. DNA of the CDR3: TGTGCCAGCAGCCACGTGAAGGGGTGGTCCTACGAGCAGTACTTC. It translates to CASSHVKGWSYEQYF.

The chain employs TRBV7-2 and TRBJ1-6; 8 nucleotides align to TRBD1. The CDR3 contains 15 residues. Germline CDR1 SGHTA, CDR2 FQGNSA. V dropped 4 bases and J dropped 5; count of bases not matched to a gene: 4. The CDR3 DNA reads TGTGCCAGCAGCTCCTGGGACAGGAATAATTCACCCCTCCACTTT. Amino acids: CASSSWDRNNSPLHF. Based on the CDR3 plus reference TRBV7-2 and TRBJ1-6, the full variable domain is GAGVSQSPSNKVTEKGKDVELRCDPISGHTALYWYRQSLGQGLEFLIYFQGNSAPDKSGLPSDRFSAERTGGSVSTLTIQRTQQEDSAVYLCASSSWDRNNSPLHFGNGTRLTVT.

This clone was seen a single time. The chain combines TRBV19 with TRBJ1-5, with D possibly TRBD1 on 5 matching bases. This CDR3 is built from 13 residues. V lost 5 bases and J 3 bases, leaving 8 bases between the germline ends. Germline V gene lookup returns CDR1 LNHDA and CDR2 SQIVND (reference sequence). The CDR3 loop is CASSRQPNQPQHF. The CDR3 DNA follows: TGTGCCAGTAGTCGACAGCCCAATCAGCCCCAGCATTTT.

V gene TRBV7-2 combines with J gene TRBJ2-2; tentative D call: TRBD1 (7 bases). There are 14 residues in the CDR3. V was clipped by 6 bases and J by 3 bases, with 11 bases between them. Germline values: CDR1 SGHTA, CDR2 FQGNSA. The CDR3 region has the DNA TGTGCCAGCAGTTCCAGGGGGGACACCGGGGAGCTGTTTTTT. Protein sequence: CASSSRGDTGELFF. Together with reference TRBV7-2 and TRBJ2-2, the CDR3 gives the full variable domain: GAGVSQSPSNKVTEKGKDVELRCDPISGHTALYWYRQSLGQGLEFLIYFQGNSAPDKSGLPSDRFSAERTGGSVSTLTIQRTQQEDSAVYLCASSSRGDTGELFFGEGSRLTVL.

This chain links TRBV7-2 with TRBJ1-5; D might be TRBD1 (6 bases). Germline V gene sequence: CDR1 SGHTA, CDR2 FQGNSA. V lost 5 bases and J 7 bases, leaving 15 bases between the germline ends. This CDR3 region has 14 residues. As DNA, the CDR3 is TGTGCCAGCAGCCTACAGGGACGGGACCAGCCCCAGCATTTT. Translation gives CASSLQGRDQPQHF. The complete variable domain, with remaining parts taken from reference TRBV7-2 and TRBJ1-5, reads GAGVSQSPSNKVTEKGKDVELRCDPISGHTALYWYRQSLGQGLEFLIYFQGNSAPDKSGLPSDRFSAERTGGSVSTLTIQRTQQEDSAVYLCASSLQGRDQPQHFGDGTRLSIL.

The V and J genes are TRBV5-1 and TRBJ2-2; maybe TRBD1 (8 bases). The CDR3 totals 16 residues. Trimming shortened V by 4 bases and J by 4 bases, and 17 bases separated the two germline ends. In germline, CDR1 is SGHRS, CDR2 YFSETQ. CDR3 residues: CASSSQTGEGTGELFF. The CDR3 bases are TGCGCCAGCAGCAGCCAGACAGGGGAGGGCACCGGGGAGCTGTTTTTT.

In this sample, this clone turned up a few times. This chain links TRBV4-1 with TRBJ2-7, with D unclear. The length of the CDR3 is 14 residues. The germline V and J ends were trimmed by 0 bases and 1 base, with 7 bases remaining between them. In germline, CDR1 is MGHRA, CDR2 YSYEKL. The CDR3 spells CASSQDSMSYEQYF. The CDR3, as DNA: TGCGCCAGCAGCCAAGATTCGATGTCCTACGAGCAGTACTTC.